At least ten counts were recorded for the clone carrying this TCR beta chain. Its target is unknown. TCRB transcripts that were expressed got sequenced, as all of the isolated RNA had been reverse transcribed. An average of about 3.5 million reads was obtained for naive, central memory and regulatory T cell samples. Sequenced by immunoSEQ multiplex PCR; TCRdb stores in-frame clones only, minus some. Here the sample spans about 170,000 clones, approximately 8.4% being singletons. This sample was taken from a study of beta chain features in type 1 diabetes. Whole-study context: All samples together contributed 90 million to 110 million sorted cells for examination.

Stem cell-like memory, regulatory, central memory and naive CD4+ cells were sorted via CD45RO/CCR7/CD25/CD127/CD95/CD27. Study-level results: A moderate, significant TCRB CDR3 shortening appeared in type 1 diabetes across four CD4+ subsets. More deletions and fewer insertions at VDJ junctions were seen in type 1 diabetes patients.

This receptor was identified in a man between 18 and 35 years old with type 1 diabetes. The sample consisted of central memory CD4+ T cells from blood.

In DNA form, the CDR3 reads TGTGCCAGCAGTTTCGTCGATCAGCCCCAGCATTTT. It yields the protein CASSFVDQPQHF. The chain joins TRBV27 to TRBJ1-5; D is unresolved. V was pared by 3 bases and J by 5 bases, with 5 bases between. The CDR3 runs 12 residues. Per germline, CDR1 MNHEY and CDR2 SMNVEV (reference sequence).